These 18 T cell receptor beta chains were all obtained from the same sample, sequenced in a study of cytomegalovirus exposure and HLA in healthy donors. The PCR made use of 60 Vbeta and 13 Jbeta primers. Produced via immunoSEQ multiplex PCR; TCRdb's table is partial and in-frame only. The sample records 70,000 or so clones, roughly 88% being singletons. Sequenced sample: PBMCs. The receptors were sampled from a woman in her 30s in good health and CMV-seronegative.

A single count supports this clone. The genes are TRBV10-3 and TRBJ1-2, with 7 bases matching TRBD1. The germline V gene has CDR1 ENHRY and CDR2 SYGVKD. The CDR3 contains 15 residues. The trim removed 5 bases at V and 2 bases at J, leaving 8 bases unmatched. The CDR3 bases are TGTGCCATCAGTAGAACCGGGACAGAAAACTATGGCTACACCTTC. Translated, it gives CAISRTGTENYGYTF.

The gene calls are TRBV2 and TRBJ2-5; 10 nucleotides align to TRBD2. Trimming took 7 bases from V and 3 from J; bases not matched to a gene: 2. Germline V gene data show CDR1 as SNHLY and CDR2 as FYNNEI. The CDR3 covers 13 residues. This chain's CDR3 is CASTGLAEETQYF. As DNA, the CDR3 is TGTGCCAGCACCGGACTAGCGGAAGAGACCCAGTACTTC.

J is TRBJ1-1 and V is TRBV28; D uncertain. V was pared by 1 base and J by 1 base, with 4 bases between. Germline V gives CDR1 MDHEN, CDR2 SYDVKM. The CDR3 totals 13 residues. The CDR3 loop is CASSLYSNTEAFF. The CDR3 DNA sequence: TGTGCCAGCAGTTTATACTCGAACACTGAAGCTTTCTTT.

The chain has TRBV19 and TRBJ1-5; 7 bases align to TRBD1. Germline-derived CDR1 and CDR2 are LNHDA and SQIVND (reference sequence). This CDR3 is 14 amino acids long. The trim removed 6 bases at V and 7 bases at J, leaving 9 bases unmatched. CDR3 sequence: CASRISDRAQPQHF. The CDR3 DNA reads TGTGCCAGTAGGATATCAGACAGGGCCCAGCCCCAGCATTTT.

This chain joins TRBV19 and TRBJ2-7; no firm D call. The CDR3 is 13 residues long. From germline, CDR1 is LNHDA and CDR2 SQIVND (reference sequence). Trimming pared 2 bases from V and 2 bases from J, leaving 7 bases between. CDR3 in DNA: TGTGCCAGTAGTATACAGTTCCCCTACGAGCAGTACTTC. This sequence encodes CASSIQFPYEQYF.

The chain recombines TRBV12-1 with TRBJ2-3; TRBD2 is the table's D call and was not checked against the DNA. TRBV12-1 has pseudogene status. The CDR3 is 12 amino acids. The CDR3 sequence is CASSFAEDTQYF. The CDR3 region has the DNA TGTGCCAGCAGCTTTGCTGAGGATACGCAGTATTTT.

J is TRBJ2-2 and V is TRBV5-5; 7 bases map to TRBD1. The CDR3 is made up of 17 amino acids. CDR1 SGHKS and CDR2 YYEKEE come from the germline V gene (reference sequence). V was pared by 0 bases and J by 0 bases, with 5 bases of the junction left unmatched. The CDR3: CASSLVPGQSNTGELFF. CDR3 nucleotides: TGTGCCAGCAGCTTGGTTCCGGGACAGTCGAACACCGGGGAGCTGTTTTTT.

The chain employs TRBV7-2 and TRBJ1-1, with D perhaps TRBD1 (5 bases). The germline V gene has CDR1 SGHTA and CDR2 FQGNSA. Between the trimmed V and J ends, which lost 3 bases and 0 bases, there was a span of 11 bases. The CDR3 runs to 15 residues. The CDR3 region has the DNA TGTGCCAGCAGCTTTGGGGCCGTCATGAACACTGAAGCTTTCTTT. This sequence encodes CASSFGAVMNTEAFF. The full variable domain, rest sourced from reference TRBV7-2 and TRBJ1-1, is GAGVSQSPSNKVTEKGKDVELRCDPISGHTALYWYRQSLGQGLEFLIYFQGNSAPDKSGLPSDRFSAERTGGSVSTLTIQRTQQEDSAVYLCASSFGAVMNTEAFFGQGTRLTVV.

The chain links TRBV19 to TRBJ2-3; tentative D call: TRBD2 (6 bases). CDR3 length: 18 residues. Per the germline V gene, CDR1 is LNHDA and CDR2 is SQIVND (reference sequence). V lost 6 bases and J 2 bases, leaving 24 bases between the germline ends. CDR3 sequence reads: CASSLTRRPTRPTDTQYF. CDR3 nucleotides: TGTGCCAGTAGCTTAACCCGTAGGCCGACTAGACCCACAGATACGCAGTATTTT.

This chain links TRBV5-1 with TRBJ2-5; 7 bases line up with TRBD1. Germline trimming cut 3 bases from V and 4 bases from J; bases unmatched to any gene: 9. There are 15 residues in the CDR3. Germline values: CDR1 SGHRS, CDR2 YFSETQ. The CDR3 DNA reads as TGCGCCAGCAGCTCAACAACAGGGGTCGGAGAGACCCAGTACTTC. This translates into CASSSTTGVGETQYF.

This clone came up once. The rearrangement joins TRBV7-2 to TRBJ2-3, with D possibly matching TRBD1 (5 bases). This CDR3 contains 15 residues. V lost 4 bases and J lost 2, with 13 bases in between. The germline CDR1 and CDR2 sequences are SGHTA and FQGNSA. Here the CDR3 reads CASSSTVLPTDTQYF. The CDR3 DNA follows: TGTGCCAGCAGCTCGACAGTTTTACCCACAGATACGCAGTATTTT.

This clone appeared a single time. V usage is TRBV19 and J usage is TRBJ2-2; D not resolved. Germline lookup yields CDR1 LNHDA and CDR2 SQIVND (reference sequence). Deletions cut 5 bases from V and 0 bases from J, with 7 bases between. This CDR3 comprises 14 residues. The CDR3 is CASSELANTGELFF. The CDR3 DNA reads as TGTGCCAGTAGTGAGCTCGCGAACACCGGGGAGCTGTTTTTT.

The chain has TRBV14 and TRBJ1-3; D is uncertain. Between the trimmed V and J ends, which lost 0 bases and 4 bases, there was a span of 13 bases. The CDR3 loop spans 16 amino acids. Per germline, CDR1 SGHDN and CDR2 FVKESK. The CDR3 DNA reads TGTGCCAGCAGCCAAGATCTGGGAGGCAGGGGAAACACCATATATTTT. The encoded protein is CASSQDLGGRGNTIYF.

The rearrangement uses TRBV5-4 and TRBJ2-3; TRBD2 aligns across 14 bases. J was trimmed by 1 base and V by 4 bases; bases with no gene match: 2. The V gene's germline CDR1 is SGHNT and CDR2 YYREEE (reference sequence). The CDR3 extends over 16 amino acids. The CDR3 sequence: CASSAGLAGGTDTQYF. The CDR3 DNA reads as TGTGCCAGCAGCGCGGGACTAGCGGGAGGCACAGATACGCAGTATTTT.

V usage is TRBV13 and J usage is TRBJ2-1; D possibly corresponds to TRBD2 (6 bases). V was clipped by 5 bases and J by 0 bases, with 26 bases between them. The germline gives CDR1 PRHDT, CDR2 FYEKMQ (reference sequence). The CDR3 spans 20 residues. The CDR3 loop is CASSIGTPLRGSYSYNEQFF. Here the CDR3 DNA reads TGTGCCAGCAGCATCGGGACTCCGTTGAGGGGATCATACTCCTACAATGAGCAGTTCTTC. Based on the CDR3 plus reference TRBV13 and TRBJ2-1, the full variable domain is AAGVIQSPRHLIKEKRETATLKCYPIPRHDTVYWYQQGPGQDPQFLISFYEKMQSDKGSIPDRFSAQQFSDYHSELNMSSLELGDSALYFCASSIGTPLRGSYSYNEQFFGPGTRLTVL.

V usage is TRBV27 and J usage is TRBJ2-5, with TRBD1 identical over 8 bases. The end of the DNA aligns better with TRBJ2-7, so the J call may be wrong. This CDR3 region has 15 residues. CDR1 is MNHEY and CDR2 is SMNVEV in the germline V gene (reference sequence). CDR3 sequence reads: CASSFGQGPSYEQYF. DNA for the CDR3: TGTGCCAGCAGCTTTGGACAGGGTCCCTCCTACGAGCAGTACTTC.

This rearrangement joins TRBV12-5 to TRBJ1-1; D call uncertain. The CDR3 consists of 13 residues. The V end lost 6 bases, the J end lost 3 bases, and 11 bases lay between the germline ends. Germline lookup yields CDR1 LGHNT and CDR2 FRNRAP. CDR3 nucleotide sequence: TGTGCTAGTGGCCAGCGGAGAGACACTGAAGCTTTCTTT. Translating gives CASGQRRDTEAFF.

CDR3: CAISEVQGGSPLHF. CDR3 nucleotides: TGTGCCATCAGTGAGGTTCAGGGAGGATCACCCCTCCACTTT. This chain connects TRBV10-3 to TRBJ1-6, with a weak D call TRBD1 (5 bases). CDR1 and CDR2 from the germline V gene are ENHRY and SYGVKD. Trimming stripped 2 bases from V and 10 bases from J, with 12 bases between. The CDR3 contains 14 residues.